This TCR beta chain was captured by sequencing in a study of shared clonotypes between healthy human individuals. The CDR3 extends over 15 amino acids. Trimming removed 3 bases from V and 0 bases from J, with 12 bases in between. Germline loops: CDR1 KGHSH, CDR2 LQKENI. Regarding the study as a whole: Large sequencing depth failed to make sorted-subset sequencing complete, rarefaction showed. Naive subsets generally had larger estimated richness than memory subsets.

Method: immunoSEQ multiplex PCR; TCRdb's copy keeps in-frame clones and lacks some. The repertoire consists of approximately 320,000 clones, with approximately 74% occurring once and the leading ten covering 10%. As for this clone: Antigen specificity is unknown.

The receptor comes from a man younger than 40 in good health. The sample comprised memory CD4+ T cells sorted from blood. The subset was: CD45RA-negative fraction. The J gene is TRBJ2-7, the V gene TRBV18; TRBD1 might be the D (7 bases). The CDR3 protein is CASSPRGTDSYEQYF. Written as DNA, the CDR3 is TGTGCCAGCTCACCGCGCGGGACAGACTCCTACGAGCAGTACTTC.